A selection of T cell receptor beta chains follows, all from one sample in a study of shared clonotypes between healthy human individuals. Sequenced by immunoSEQ multiplex PCR; TCRdb stores in-frame clones only, minus some. The repertoire holds about 710,000 clones, with around 78% as singletons. Specimen: memory CD4+ T cells sorted from blood. The receptor set was obtained from a woman in her twenties or thirties in good health. The CDR3 runs from the conserved cysteine through the conserved F or W. A D gene is named only where the DNA matches it firmly. Clone size is stated in some rows and not others, as once, few, many or a class when expanded.

abundance	j_gene	v_gene	d_gene	len	CDR3nt	CDR3aa
-	TRBJ2-2	TRBV7-9	-	13	TGTGCCAGCAGCTTGGGATACACCGGGGAGCTGTTTTTT	CASSLGYTGELFF
-	TRBJ2-3	TRBV6-1	-	12	TGTGCCAGCAGTCGCCCTGGAGATACGCAGTATTTT	CASSRPGDTQYF
-	TRBJ1-5	TRBV5-1	TRBD1	15	TGCGCCAGCAGCTGGACAGGAGCTAGCAATCAGCCCCAGCATTTT	CASSWTGASNQPQHF
many	TRBJ1-1	TRBV5-8	-	14	TGTGCCAGCAGCTTGTTCCCGGGTAACACTGAAGCTTTCTTT	CASSLFPGNTEAFF
-	TRBJ2-3	TRBV13	TRBD2	16	TGTGCCAGCAGGCTCCCCCTCACTAGCGGGGTACGACCGCAGTATTTT	CASRLPLTSGVRPQYF
many	TRBJ2-6	TRBV5-5	TRBD1	18	TGTGCCAGCAGCCCCATTCCCCGGGACAGGGTTGGGGCCAACGTCCTGACTTTC	CASSPIPRDRVGANVLTF
-	TRBJ1-2	TRBV29-1	TRBD1	12	TGCAGCGTGGGGACAGGGGGCTATGGCTACACCTTC	CSVGTGGYGYTF
-	TRBJ2-7	TRBV27	-	16	TGTGCCAGCAGCCCGACCCAGGATAGGGTTAGGTACGAGCAGTACTTC	CASSPTQDRVRYEQYF
-	TRBJ2-7	TRBV27	TRBD2	15	TGTGCCAGCAGGCTGACTAGCGGGATTGCCTACGAGCAGTACTTC	CASRLTSGIAYEQYF
-	TRBJ2-1	TRBV6-4	-	13	TGTGCCAGCAGTGAGGGAACGAGGAATGAGCAGTTCTTC	CASSEGTRNEQFF
-	TRBJ2-7	TRBV5-1	-	14	TGCGCCAGCAGCTTGTTTAGGCCCTCCTACGAGCAGTACTTC	CASSLFRPSYEQYF
few	TRBJ2-7	TRBV4-2	-	13	TGTGCCAGCAGCCAAGATCCGCAAGTCGGGCAGTACTTC	CASSQDPQVGQYF
few	TRBJ2-7	TRBV10-3	TRBD1	14	TGTGCCATCAGTGAGACGGGACAGTCCTACGAGCAGTACTTC	CAISETGQSYEQYF
once	TRBJ2-1	TRBV6-1	-	15	TGTGCCAGCAGTGATAGAGTCCCCATCTACAATGAGCAGTTCTTC	CASSDRVPIYNEQFF
-	TRBJ1-4	TRBV25-1	-	13	TGTGCCAGCAGTGATACAGGTCGTGAAAAACTGTTTTTT	CASSDTGREKLFF
-	TRBJ2-1	TRBV19	TRBD1	16	TGTGCCAGTATAGACAGCGGGACAGGGGGCCGCAATGAGCAGTTCTTC	CASIDSGTGGRNEQFF
-	TRBJ2-5	TRBV7-3	-	12	TGTGCCAGCAGCCTCCCGGGGGAGACCCAGTACTTC	CASSLPGETQYF
-	TRBJ2-7	TRBV5-1	TRBD2	15	TGCGCCAGCAGCCCGAGGGCTAGCGGGAGCGATGAGCAGTACTTC	CASSPRASGSDEQYF
few	TRBJ2-2	TRBV5-8	-	14	TGTGCCAGCAGCTTGAACCTTGACAGGAGGGAGCTGTTTTTT	CASSLNLDRRELFF
few	TRBJ2-1	TRBV19	TRBD2	14	TGTGCCAGTGCAACTAGCGGAGGGATGGGTGAGCAGTTCTTC	CASATSGGMGEQFF
-	TRBJ2-7	TRBV2	-	16	TGTGCCAGCAGTGGGAGCTCTGCGGGACAGCTCTCCGAGCAGTACTTC	CASSGSSAGQLSEQYF
-	TRBJ1-5	TRBV5-1	-	15	TGCGCCAGCAGACCAGCCCCGGATCGCAATCAGCCCCAGCATTTT	CASRPAPDRNQPQHF
-	TRBJ2-5	TRBV27	TRBD2	16	TGTGCCAGCAGCTCTCCGCGAGCGGGAACCCAAGAGACCCAGTACTTC	CASSSPRAGTQETQYF
-	TRBJ2-5	TRBV5-1	-	16	TGCGCCAGCAGCTTGAGGGGCCTTGGTGGGGCAGAGACCCAGTACTTC	CASSLRGLGGAETQYF
-	TRBJ2-5	TRBV15	-	14	TGTGCCACCAGGGCTTTCAGGGATGGGGAGACCCAGTACTTC	CATRAFRDGETQYF
-	TRBJ2-1	TRBV11-3	-	15	TGTGCCAGCAGCTTAGGCCTAGTTGGGGACAATGAGCAGTTCTTC	CASSLGLVGDNEQFF
-	TRBJ1-5	TRBV4-2	TRBD1	16	TGTGCCAGCAGCCAAATTACGGGACAGGAGGATCAGCCCCAGCATTTT	CASSQITGQEDQPQHF
-	TRBJ2-5	TRBV18	TRBD1	14	TGTGCCAGCTCTCGGGACAGTTCGAGCGAAACCCAGTACTTC	CASSRDSSSETQYF
-	TRBJ2-1	TRBV19	TRBD2	16	TGTGCCAGTAGTATAGTGGCTAGCGGGGGAAACAATGAGCAGTTCTTC	CASSIVASGGNNEQFF
-	TRBJ2-2	TRBV7-9	TRBD2	16	TGTGCCAGCAGCTCACTAGCGGGAGATAACACCGGGGAGCTGTTTTTT	CASSSLAGDNTGELFF
-	TRBJ1-5	TRBV28	TRBD1	15	TGTGCCAGCAGTCCTACTGGGGACAGGGGACAGCCCCAGCATTTT	CASSPTGDRGQPQHF
-	TRBJ1-2	TRBV30	TRBD1	14	TGTGCCTGGAGTAAAATCCAGGGGGTGGATGGCTACACCTTC	CAWSKIQGVDGYTF
few	TRBJ2-1	TRBV29-1	-	18	TGCAGCGCCCTGGCGAGATTCTTCAACGCGGGAACTGGGAATGAGCAGTTCTTC	CSALARFFNAGTGNEQFF